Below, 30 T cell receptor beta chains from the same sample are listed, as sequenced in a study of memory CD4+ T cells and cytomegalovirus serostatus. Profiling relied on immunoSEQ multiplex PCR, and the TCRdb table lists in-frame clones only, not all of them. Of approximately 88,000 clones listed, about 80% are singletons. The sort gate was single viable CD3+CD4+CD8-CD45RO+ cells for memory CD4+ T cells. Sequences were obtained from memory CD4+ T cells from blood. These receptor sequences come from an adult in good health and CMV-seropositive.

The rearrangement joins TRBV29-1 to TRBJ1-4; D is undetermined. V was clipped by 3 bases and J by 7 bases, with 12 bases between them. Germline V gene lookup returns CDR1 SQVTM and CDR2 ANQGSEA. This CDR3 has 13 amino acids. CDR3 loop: CSVERVRGEKLFF. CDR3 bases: TGCAGCGTTGAGAGGGTTCGGGGTGAAAAACTGTTTTTT.

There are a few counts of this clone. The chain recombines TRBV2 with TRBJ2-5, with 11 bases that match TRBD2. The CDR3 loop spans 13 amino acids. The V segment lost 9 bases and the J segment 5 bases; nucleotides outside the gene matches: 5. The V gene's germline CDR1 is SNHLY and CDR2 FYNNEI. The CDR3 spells CASSGRAGETQYF. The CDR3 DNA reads TGTGCCAGTAGCGGGAGGGCCGGGGAGACCCAGTACTTC.

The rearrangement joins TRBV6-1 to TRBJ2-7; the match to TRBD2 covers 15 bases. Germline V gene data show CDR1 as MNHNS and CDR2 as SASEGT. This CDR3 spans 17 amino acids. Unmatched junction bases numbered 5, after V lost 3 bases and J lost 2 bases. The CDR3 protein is CASSDGTSGRSAYEQYF. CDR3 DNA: TGTGCCAGCAGTGATGGGACTAGCGGGAGGTCGGCCTACGAGCAGTACTTC.

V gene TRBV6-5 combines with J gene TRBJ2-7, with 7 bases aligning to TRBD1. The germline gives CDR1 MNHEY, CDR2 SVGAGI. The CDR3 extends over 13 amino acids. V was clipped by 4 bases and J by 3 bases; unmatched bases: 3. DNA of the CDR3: TGTGCCAGCAGTTCGTACAGGGGCTACGAGCAGTACTTC. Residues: CASSSYRGYEQYF.

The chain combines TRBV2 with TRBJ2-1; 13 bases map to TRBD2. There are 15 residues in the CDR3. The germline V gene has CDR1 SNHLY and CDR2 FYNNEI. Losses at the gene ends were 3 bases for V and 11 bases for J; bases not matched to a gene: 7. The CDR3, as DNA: TGTGCCAGCAGTGAGTTTACTAGCGGGAGGGCCAAGCAGTTCTTC. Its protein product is CASSEFTSGRAKQFF. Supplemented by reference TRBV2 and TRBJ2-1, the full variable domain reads EPEVTQTPSHQVTQMGQEVILRCVPISNHLYFYWYRQILGQKVEFLVSFYNNEISEKSEIFDDQFSVERPDGSNFTLKIRSTKLEDSAMYFCASSEFTSGRAKQFFGPGTRLTVL.

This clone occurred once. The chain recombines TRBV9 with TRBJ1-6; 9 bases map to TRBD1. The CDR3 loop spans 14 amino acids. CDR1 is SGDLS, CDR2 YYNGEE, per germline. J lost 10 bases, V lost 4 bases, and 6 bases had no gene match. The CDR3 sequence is CASSRDRVLSPLHF. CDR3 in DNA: TGTGCCAGCAGCCGGGACAGGGTCTTATCACCCCTCCACTTT. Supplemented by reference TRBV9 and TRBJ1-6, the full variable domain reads DSGVTQTPKHLITATGQRVTLRCSPRSGDLSVYWYQQSLDQGLQFLIQYYNGEERAKGNILERFSAQQFPDLHSELNLSSLELGDSALYFCASSRDRVLSPLHFGNGTRLTVT.

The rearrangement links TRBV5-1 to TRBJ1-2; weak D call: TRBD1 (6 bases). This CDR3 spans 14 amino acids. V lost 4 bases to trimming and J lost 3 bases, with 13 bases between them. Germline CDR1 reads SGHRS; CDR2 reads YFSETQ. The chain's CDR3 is CASSINREYYGYTF. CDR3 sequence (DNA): TGCGCCAGCAGCATAAACAGGGAGTACTATGGCTACACCTTC.

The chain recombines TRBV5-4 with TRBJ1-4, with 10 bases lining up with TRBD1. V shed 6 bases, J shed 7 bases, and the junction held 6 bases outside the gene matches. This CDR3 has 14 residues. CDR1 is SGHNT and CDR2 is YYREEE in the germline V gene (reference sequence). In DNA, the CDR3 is TGTGCCAGCACCATGGACAGGGGGTCTGAAAAACTGTTTTTT. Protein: CASTMDRGSEKLFF.

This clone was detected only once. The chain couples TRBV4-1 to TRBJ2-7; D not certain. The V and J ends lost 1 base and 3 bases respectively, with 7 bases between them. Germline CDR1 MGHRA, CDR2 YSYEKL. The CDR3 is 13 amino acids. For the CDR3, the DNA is TGCGCCAGCAGCCAAGTTGTCGGCTACGAGCAGTACTTC. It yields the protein CASSQVVGYEQYF.

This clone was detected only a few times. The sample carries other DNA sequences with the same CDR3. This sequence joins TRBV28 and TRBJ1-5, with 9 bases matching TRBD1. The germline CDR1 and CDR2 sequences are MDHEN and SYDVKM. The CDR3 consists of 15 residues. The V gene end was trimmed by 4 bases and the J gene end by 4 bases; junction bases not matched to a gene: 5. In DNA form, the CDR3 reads TGTGCCAGCAGTTCGGGACAGGGAGGGAATCAGCCCCAGCATTTT. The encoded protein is CASSSGQGGNQPQHF.

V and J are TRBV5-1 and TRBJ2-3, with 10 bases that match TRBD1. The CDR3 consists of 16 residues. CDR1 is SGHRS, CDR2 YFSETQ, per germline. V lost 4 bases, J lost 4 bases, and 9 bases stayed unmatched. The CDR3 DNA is TGCGCCAGCAGCACCTCGACAGGGGGCAAGTCAGATACGCAGTATTTT. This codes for CASSTSTGGKSDTQYF.

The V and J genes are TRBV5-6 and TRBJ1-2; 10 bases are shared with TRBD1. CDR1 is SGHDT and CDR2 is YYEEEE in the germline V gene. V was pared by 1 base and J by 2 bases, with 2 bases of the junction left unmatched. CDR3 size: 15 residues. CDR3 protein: CASSLRGQGNYGYTF. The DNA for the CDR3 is TGTGCCAGCAGCTTGAGGGGACAGGGGAACTATGGCTACACCTTC.

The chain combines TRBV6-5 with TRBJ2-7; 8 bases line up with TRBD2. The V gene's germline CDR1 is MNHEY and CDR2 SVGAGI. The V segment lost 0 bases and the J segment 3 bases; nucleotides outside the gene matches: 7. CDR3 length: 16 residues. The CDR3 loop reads CASSYSIPAGVYEQYF. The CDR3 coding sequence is TGTGCCAGCAGTTACTCGATACCAGCGGGGGTCTACGAGCAGTACTTC.

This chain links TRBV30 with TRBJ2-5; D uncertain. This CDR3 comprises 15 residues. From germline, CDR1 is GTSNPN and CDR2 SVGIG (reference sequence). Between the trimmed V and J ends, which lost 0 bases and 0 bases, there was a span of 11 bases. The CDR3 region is CAWSVQRAYQETQYF. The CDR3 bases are TGTGCCTGGAGTGTACAACGGGCGTACCAAGAGACCCAGTACTTC.

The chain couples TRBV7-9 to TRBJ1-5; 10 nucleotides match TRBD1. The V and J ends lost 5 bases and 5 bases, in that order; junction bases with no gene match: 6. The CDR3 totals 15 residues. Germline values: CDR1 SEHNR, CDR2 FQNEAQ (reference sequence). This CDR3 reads CASSTYGTGDQPQHF. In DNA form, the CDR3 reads TGTGCCAGCAGCACCTATGGGACAGGGGATCAGCCCCAGCATTTT.

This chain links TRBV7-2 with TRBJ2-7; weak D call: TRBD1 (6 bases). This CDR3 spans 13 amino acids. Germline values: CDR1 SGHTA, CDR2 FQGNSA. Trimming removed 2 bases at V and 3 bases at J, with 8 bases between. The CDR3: CASSLRQDYEQYF. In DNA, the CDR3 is TGTGCCAGCAGCTTACGACAGGACTACGAGCAGTACTTC. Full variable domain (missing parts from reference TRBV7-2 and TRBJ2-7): GAGVSQSPSNKVTEKGKDVELRCDPISGHTALYWYRQSLGQGLEFLIYFQGNSAPDKSGLPSDRFSAERTGGSVSTLTIQRTQQEDSAVYLCASSLRQDYEQYFGPGTRLTVT.

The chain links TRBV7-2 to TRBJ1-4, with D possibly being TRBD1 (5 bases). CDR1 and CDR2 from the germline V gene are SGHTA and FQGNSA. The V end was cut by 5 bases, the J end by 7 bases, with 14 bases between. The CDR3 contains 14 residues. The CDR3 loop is CASSPGLQGEKLFF. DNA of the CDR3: TGTGCCAGCAGCCCAGGGTTACAAGGTGAAAAACTGTTTTTT. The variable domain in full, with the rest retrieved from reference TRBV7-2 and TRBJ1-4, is GAGVSQSPSNKVTEKGKDVELRCDPISGHTALYWYRQSLGQGLEFLIYFQGNSAPDKSGLPSDRFSAERTGGSVSTLTIQRTQQEDSAVYLCASSPGLQGEKLFFGSGTQLSVL.

CDR3: CASSRNTGELFF. Here the CDR3 DNA reads TGTGCCAGCAGCCGGAACACCGGGGAGCTGTTTTTT. The rearrangement uses TRBV7-8 and TRBJ2-2; D remains ambiguous. V lost 5 bases, J lost 1 base, and 2 bases lay in between. From germline, CDR1 is SGHVS and CDR2 FQNEAQ. This CDR3 comprises 12 residues.

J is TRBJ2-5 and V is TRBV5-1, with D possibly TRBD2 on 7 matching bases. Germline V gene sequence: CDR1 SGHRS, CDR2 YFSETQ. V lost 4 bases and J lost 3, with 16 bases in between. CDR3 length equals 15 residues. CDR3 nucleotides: TGCGCCAGCAGCAGTGAGCCGGGGGGCGAAGAGACCCAGTACTTC. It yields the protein CASSSEPGGEETQYF.

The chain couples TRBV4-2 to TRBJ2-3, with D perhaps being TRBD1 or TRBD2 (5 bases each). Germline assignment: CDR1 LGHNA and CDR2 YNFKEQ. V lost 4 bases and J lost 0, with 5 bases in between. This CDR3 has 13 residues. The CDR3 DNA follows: TGTGCCAGCAGCCGGGACAGCACAGATACGCAGTATTTT. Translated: CASSRDSTDTQYF.

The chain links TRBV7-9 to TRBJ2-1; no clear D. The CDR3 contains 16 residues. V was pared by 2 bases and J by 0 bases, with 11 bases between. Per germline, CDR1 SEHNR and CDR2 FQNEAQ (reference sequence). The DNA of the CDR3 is TGTGCCAGCAGCTTAAGACGGGTGTTCTCCTACAATGAGCAGTTCTTC. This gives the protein CASSLRRVFSYNEQFF.

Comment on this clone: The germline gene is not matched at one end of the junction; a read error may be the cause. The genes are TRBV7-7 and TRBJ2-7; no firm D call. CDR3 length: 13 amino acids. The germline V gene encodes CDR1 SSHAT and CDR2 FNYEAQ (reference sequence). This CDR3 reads CASTPCLTYEQYF. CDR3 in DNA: TGTGCTAGCACCCCGTGTCTTACCTACGAGCAGTACTTC.

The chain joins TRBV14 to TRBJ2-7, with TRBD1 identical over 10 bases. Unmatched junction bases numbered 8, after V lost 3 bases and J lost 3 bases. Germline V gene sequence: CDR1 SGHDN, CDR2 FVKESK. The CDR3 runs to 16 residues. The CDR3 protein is CASSQGGTGVLYEQYF. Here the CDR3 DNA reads TGTGCCAGCAGCCAGGGAGGGACAGGGGTCCTCTACGAGCAGTACTTC. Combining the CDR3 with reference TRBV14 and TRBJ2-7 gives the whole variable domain EAGVTQFPSHSVIEKGQTVTLRCDPISGHDNLYWYRRVMGKEIKFLLHFVKESKQDESGMPNNRFLAERTGGTYSTLKVQPAELEDSGVYFCASSQGGTGVLYEQYFGPGTRLTVT.

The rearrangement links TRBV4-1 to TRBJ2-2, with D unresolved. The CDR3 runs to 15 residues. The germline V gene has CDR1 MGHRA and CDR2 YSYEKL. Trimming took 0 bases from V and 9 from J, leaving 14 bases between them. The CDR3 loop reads CASSQDQTAVRELFF. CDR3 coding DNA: TGCGCCAGCAGCCAAGATCAAACAGCAGTAAGGGAGCTGTTTTTT.

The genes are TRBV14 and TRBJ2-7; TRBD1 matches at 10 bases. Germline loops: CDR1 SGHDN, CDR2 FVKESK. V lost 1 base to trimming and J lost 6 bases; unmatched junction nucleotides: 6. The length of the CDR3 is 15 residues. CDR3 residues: CASSQVGTGVLEQYF. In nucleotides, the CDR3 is TGTGCCAGCAGCCAAGTCGGGACAGGGGTACTCGAGCAGTACTTC.

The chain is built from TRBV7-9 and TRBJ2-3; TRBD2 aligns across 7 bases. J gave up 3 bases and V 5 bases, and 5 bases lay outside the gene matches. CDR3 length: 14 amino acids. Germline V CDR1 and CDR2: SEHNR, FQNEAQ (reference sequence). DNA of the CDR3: TGTGCCAGCAGCCGCCAGCGGGATACAGATACGCAGTATTTT. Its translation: CASSRQRDTDTQYF.

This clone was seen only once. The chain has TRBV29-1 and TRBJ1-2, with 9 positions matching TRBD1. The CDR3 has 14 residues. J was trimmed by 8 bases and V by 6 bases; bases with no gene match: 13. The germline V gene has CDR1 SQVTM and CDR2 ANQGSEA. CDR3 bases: TGCAGCGTCGACGGCACCGACAGGGGGTGGGGCTACACCTTC. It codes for CSVDGTDRGWGYTF.

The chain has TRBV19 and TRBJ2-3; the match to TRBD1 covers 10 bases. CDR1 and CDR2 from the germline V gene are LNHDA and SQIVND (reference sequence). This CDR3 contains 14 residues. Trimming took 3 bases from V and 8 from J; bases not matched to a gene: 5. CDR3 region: CASSMGRDRGTQYF. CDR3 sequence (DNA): TGTGCCAGTAGTATGGGGCGGGACAGGGGTACGCAGTATTTT. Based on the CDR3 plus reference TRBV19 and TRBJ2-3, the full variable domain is DGGITQSPKYLFRKEGQNVTLSCEQNLNHDAMYWYRQDPGQGLRLIYYSQIVNDFQKGDIAEGYSVSREKKESFPLTVTSAQKNPTAFYLCASSMGRDRGTQYFGPGTRLTVL.

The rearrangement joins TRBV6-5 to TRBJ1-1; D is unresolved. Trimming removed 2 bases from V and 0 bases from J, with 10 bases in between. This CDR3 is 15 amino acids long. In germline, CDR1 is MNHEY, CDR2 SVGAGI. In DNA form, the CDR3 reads TGTGCCAGCAGTTACATCCGGACCTTGAACACTGAAGCTTTCTTT. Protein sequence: CASSYIRTLNTEAFF.

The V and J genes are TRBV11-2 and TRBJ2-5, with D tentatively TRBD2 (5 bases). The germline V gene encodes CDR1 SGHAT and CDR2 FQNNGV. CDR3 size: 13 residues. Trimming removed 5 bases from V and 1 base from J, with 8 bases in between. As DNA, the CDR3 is TGTGCCAGCAGCCGGGAACGCCAAGAGACCCAGTACTTC. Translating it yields CASSRERQETQYF.